One sample yielded the 8 T cell receptor beta chains listed below, sequenced in a study of blood T cell repertoires in COVID-19. Here immunoSEQ multiplex PCR was the method, and the copy in TCRdb shows in-frame clones only, minus some. Here the sample spans under 60,000 clones, approximately 80% being singletons. The material sequenced was peripheral blood. The receptors were sampled from a human donor with active or convalescent COVID-19. The donor label of this sample is uncertain.

The chain joins TRBV6-6 to TRBJ2-2, with D perhaps matching TRBD1 (6 bases). Germline CDR1 is MNHNY and CDR2 is SVGAGI (reference sequence). This CDR3 region has 18 residues. The germline V and J ends were trimmed by 5 bases and 0 bases, with 19 bases remaining between them. The CDR3 region is CASSRGRDTYSNTGELFF. The CDR3 DNA reads as TGTGCCAGCAGTCGTGGAAGGGACACTTATTCGAACACCGGGGAGCTGTTTTTT.

Only a few counts were recorded for this clone. The chain links TRBV2 to TRBJ1-6; 7 bases match TRBD1. Germline loops: CDR1 SNHLY, CDR2 FYNNEI. V trimming: 8 bases; J trimming: 7 bases; junction bases outside the gene matches: 5. The CDR3 has 13 amino acids. This CDR3 is CASADRQNSPLHF. In nucleotides, the CDR3 is TGTGCCAGCGCGGACAGGCAGAATTCACCCCTCCACTTT.

This clone has just a few counts. The rearrangement links TRBV7-8 to TRBJ1-5; maybe TRBD1 (5 bases). Germline lookup yields CDR1 SGHVS and CDR2 FQNEAQ. Trimming removed 2 bases from V and 2 bases from J, with 10 bases in between. The CDR3 is made up of 15 amino acids. CDR3 DNA sequence: TGTGCCAGCAGCTTAACCAGGGTGGGCAATCAGCCCCAGCATTTT. This sequence encodes CASSLTRVGNQPQHF.

The V and J genes are TRBV18 and TRBJ1-2; TRBD1 matches at 7 bases. The junction had 4 bases not matched to a gene; V was cut back by 3 bases and J by 6 bases. CDR1 is KGHSH, CDR2 LQKENI, per germline. The length of the CDR3 is 13 residues. The CDR3 spells CASSPTGEDGYTF. CDR3 bases: TGTGCCAGCTCACCTACAGGGGAGGATGGCTACACCTTC.

J is TRBJ2-7 and V is TRBV11-2, with TRBD2 matching over 11 bases. Looked up from germline, CDR1 is SGHAT and CDR2 is FQNNGV. The CDR3 sequence is 17 residues long. The ends lost 1 base at V and 2 bases at J; junction bases unmatched: 7. CDR3 bases: TGTGCCAGCAGCTTAGTCTCGGGACTAGCGGCCCCCTACGAGCAGTACTTC. It specifies CASSLVSGLAAPYEQYF.

The V and J genes are TRBV12-5 and TRBJ2-3, with 7 positions matching TRBD2. The CDR3 loop spans 17 amino acids. Germline CDR1 is LGHNT and CDR2 is FRNRAP. The junction had 16 bases not matched to a gene; V was cut back by 8 bases and J by 2 bases. The CDR3 region has the DNA TGTGCTAGTACTCCGAGGTGGGGGAGGGCCGACACAGATACGCAGTATTTT. Its translation: CASTPRWGRADTDTQYF.

J is TRBJ2-3 and V is TRBV7-8, with D possibly matching TRBD2 (5 bases). The CDR3 is made up of 13 amino acids. Germline CDR1 is SGHVS and CDR2 is FQNEAQ. The V gene lost 5 bases and the J gene lost 3 bases, with 9 bases spanning the gap. The CDR3 coding sequence is TGTGCCAGCAGCGATACTAGGACAGATACGCAGTATTTT. Its translation is CASSDTRTDTQYF.

This CDR3 reads CASSATGTMGEQYF. The CDR3 bases are TGTGCCAGCAGTGCCACAGGAACGATGGGAGAGCAGTACTTC. The chain carries TRBV7-9 and TRBJ2-7, with D possibly matching TRBD1 (5 bases). The CDR3 extends over 14 amino acids. Trimming left V 6 bases short and J 7 bases short, with 19 bases between. Per the germline V gene, CDR1 is SEHNR and CDR2 is FQNEAQ (reference sequence).